The 21 T cell receptor beta chains in this list originate from one sample, sequenced in a study of shared clonotypes between healthy human individuals (dated by TCRdb to about 2020). To prepare the library, the immunoSEQ multiplex PCR assay was applied. Sourced from immuneACCESS, this table was stored by TCRdb with only in-frame sequences that have V and J called. A share of the clones is absent; for the studies checked, an unresolved V gene accounts for under half, and the remainder has no known explanation. This sample gives some 550,000 clones in total; approximately 97% of them show up just once. The ten biggest clones cover 0.057% of the sample. The sample consisted of naive CD4+ T cells sorted from blood. Taken with the paper, the label for cell subset or site translates to: CD45RA+ positively selected. The origin of the receptors is a woman aged 25 to 39 in good health.

The chain links TRBV11-2 to TRBJ2-7; D is ambiguous. CDR1 and CDR2 from the germline V gene are SGHAT and FQNNGV. V shed 3 bases and J shed 5 bases, with 11 bases lying between them. The CDR3 sequence is 13 residues long. The CDR3 region is CASSLVLGNEQYF. In DNA, the CDR3 is TGTGCCAGCAGCTTGGTTCTGGGGAACGAGCAGTACTTC.

The chain combines TRBV2 with TRBJ1-5; the D is unclear. The germline V gene has CDR1 SNHLY and CDR2 FYNNEI. The CDR3 sequence is 14 residues long. V was shortened by 3 bases and J by 2 bases, with 8 bases between the two germline ends. Here the CDR3 reads CASSDWGGNQPQHF. CDR3 coding DNA: TGTGCCAGCAGTGATTGGGGTGGCAATCAGCCCCAGCATTTT.

The chain carries TRBV7-2 and TRBJ2-1; D possibly uses TRBD1 or TRBD2 (5 bases each). Looked up from germline, CDR1 is SGHTA and CDR2 is FQGNSA. V shed 0 bases and J shed 2 bases, with 11 bases lying between them. CDR3 size: 16 residues. This CDR3 is CASSLAGAQTYNEQFF. The DNA for the CDR3 is TGTGCCAGCAGCTTAGCCGGGGCTCAGACCTACAATGAGCAGTTCTTC.

V is TRBV5-8 and J is TRBJ2-1, with D possibly being TRBD1 (5 bases). CDR3 size: 13 residues. The V and J ends lost 5 bases and 9 bases respectively, with 15 bases between them. Germline CDR1 and CDR2: SGHTS and YDEGEE. The CDR3 DNA reads as TGTGCCAGCAGTCTGTTTCAGGGCTTTGAGCAGTTCTTC. It codes for CASSLFQGFEQFF.

This chain links TRBV19 with TRBJ2-1; unclear D gene. The germline gives CDR1 LNHDA, CDR2 SQIVND (reference sequence). The CDR3 totals 12 residues. Trimming stripped 4 bases from V and 6 bases from J, with 7 bases between. DNA for the CDR3: TGTGCCAGTAGTAGGGGTGGCAATGAGCAGTTCTTC. This codes for CASSRGGNEQFF.

V and J are TRBV6-1 and TRBJ2-4, with D perhaps matching TRBD2 (5 bases). CDR1 MNHNS and CDR2 SASEGT come from the germline V gene. Trimming removed 5 bases from V and 0 bases from J, with 11 bases in between. The CDR3 sequence is 15 residues long. The CDR3 is CASSREVIAKNIQYF. The CDR3 coding sequence is TGTGCCAGCAGTCGGGAAGTAATAGCCAAAAACATTCAGTACTTC.

The rearrangement links TRBV15 to TRBJ1-1; tentative D call: TRBD1 (6 bases). CDR1 is LNHNV and CDR2 is YYDKDF in the germline V gene (reference sequence). V dropped 0 bases and J dropped 8 bases, with 13 bases sitting between them. CDR3 length: 14 residues. The CDR3, as DNA: TGTGCCACCAGCAGAGACAGGGGCGCAGGGGAAGCTTTCTTT. Residues: CATSRDRGAGEAFF.

The chain is built from TRBV11-2 and TRBJ2-1; D is unclear. Trimming stripped 5 bases from V and 3 bases from J, with 5 bases between. CDR3 length: 12 residues. In germline, CDR1 is SGHAT, CDR2 FQNNGV. The CDR3 here is CASSHSYNEQFF. Written as DNA, the CDR3 is TGTGCCAGCAGCCATAGCTACAATGAGCAGTTCTTC.

The CDR3 here is CASSNPGRHTDTQYF. CDR3 bases: TGCGCCAGCAGCAACCCGGGACGACACACAGATACGCAGTATTTT. The rearrangement links TRBV5-1 to TRBJ2-3; D may match TRBD1 or TRBD2 (5 bases each). The V and J ends lost 4 bases and 2 bases respectively, with 14 bases between them. CDR1 and CDR2 from the germline V gene are SGHRS and YFSETQ. The CDR3 sequence is 15 residues long.

This chain connects TRBV15 to TRBJ1-1, with D maybe TRBD1 (5 bases). CDR1 and CDR2 (germline): LNHNV, YYDKDF (reference sequence). The CDR3 loop spans 14 amino acids. The germline V and J ends were trimmed by 0 bases and 8 bases, with 13 bases remaining between them. DNA of the CDR3: TGTGCCACCAGCAGAGACTCGCAGGGAGCCGAAGCTTTCTTT. Residues: CATSRDSQGAEAFF.

The V gene is TRBV2, the J gene TRBJ2-5; tentatively, D is TRBD1 or TRBD2 (7 bases each). The CDR3 runs 15 residues. The germline CDR1 and CDR2 sequences are SNHLY and FYNNEI. The V gene lost 5 bases and the J gene lost 3 bases, with 16 bases spanning the gap. CDR3 bases: TGTGCCAGCAGTAAAACGACAGGGAGGGAAGAGACCCAGTACTTC. This encodes CASSKTTGREETQYF. The complete variable domain, with remaining parts taken from reference TRBV2 and TRBJ2-5, reads EPEVTQTPSHQVTQMGQEVILRCVPISNHLYFYWYRQILGQKVEFLVSFYNNEISEKSEIFDDQFSVERPDGSNFTLKIRSTKLEDSAMYFCASSKTTGREETQYFGPGTRLLVL.

This clone was found a few times. The chain uses TRBV9 and TRBJ2-2, with D hard to call. The CDR3 length is 16 residues. V lost 0 bases and J lost 0, with 9 bases in between. Germline CDR1 SGDLS, CDR2 YYNGEE. In nucleotides, the CDR3 is TGTGCCAGCAGCGTAGGAGGAAGAGCGAACACCGGGGAGCTGTTTTTT. This encodes CASSVGGRANTGELFF.

The J gene is TRBJ2-5, the V gene TRBV7-2; D uncertain. The V and J ends lost 5 bases and 2 bases respectively, with 12 bases between them. Germline V gene lookup returns CDR1 SGHTA and CDR2 FQGNSA. The CDR3 totals 14 residues. The CDR3: CASSLQRGQETQYF. The CDR3 DNA follows: TGTGCCAGCAGCCTCCAGCGTGGGCAAGAGACCCAGTACTTC.

The rearrangement uses TRBV4-1 and TRBJ2-7; 7 bases agree with TRBD1. Germline V gene data show CDR1 as MGHRA and CDR2 as YSYEKL. The CDR3 is 18 amino acids. Germline trimming cut 1 base from V and 0 bases from J; bases unmatched to any gene: 12. The CDR3, as DNA: TGCGCCAGCAGCCAAGCTCCGGGACAGCCTACGAGCTCCTACGAGCAGTACTTC. Its protein product is CASSQAPGQPTSSYEQYF.

The chain employs TRBV6-5 and TRBJ2-1, with D maybe TRBD1 (5 bases). The length of the CDR3 is 14 residues. The germline V and J ends were trimmed by 2 bases and 5 bases, with 10 bases remaining between them. Germline CDR1 MNHEY, CDR2 SVGAGI. The CDR3 region is CASSYVGRNNEQFF. CDR3 bases: TGTGCCAGCAGTTACGTGGGGCGGAACAATGAGCAGTTCTTC.

The chain couples TRBV7-3 to TRBJ2-1, with D possibly being TRBD1 (5 bases). V was trimmed by 5 bases and J by 9 bases, leaving 14 bases between them. CDR1 and CDR2 (germline): SGHTA, FQGTGA. There are 13 residues in the CDR3. The chain's CDR3 is CASSPMTDAEQFF. Here the CDR3 DNA reads TGTGCCAGCAGCCCTATGACAGATGCTGAGCAGTTCTTC.

The genes are TRBV5-1 and TRBJ1-1; D gene uncertain. Trimming pared 0 bases from V and 7 bases from J, leaving 19 bases between. Germline V gene sequence: CDR1 SGHRS, CDR2 YFSETQ. This CDR3 has 16 amino acids. CDR3 nucleotide sequence: TGCGCCAGCAGCTTGGGCTTCTCAGCAGATCGACTTGAAGCTTTCTTT. This translates into CASSLGFSADRLEAFF. The full variable domain, in which reference TRBV5-1 and TRBJ1-1 provide the parts outside the CDR3, is KAGVTQTPRYLIKTRGQQVTLSCSPISGHRSVSWYQQTPGQGLQFLFEYFSETQRNKGNFPGRFSGRQFSNSRSEMNVSTLELGDSALYLCASSLGFSADRLEAFFGQGTRLTVV.

This rearrangement joins TRBV28 to TRBJ2-1; 11 bases are a match to TRBD2. V was pared by 7 bases and J by 1 base, with 9 bases of the junction left unmatched. CDR1 and CDR2 from the germline V gene are MDHEN and SYDVKM. The CDR3 totals 17 residues. CDR3 DNA sequence: TGTGCCAGCATACTAGCGGGAGTTGCGAGTTCCTACAATGAGCAGTTCTTC. Translated: CASILAGVASSYNEQFF.

The chain links TRBV7-9 to TRBJ1-4; possibly TRBD1 for D (5 bases). The CDR3 extends over 16 amino acids. The germline CDR1 and CDR2 sequences are SEHNR and FQNEAQ (reference sequence). The ends were cut back, 6 bases at V and 7 bases at J, with 21 bases in the middle. The CDR3 DNA reads as TGTGCCAGCAGTCGGTCGCGGGGCAACGAAGGTGAAAAACTGTTTTTT. Translated: CASSRSRGNEGEKLFF.

The rearrangement uses TRBV28 and TRBJ1-5; 8 bases agree with TRBD1. This CDR3 contains 15 residues. V lost 8 bases, J lost 4 bases, and 10 bases stayed unmatched. In germline, CDR1 is MDHEN, CDR2 SYDVKM. DNA for the CDR3: TGTGCCAGCTGTAGGAGGACAGGGCGGAATCAGCCCCAGCATTTT. Translated, it gives CASCRRTGRNQPQHF.

The rearrangement joins TRBV6-5 to TRBJ1-5; D is perhaps TRBD1 (5 bases). The CDR3 consists of 16 residues. Germline CDR1 reads MNHEY; CDR2 reads SVGAGI. V was shortened by 0 bases and J by 6 bases, with 15 bases between the two germline ends. The CDR3 coding sequence is TGTGCCAGCAGTTACTCCTACAGGAAATCCAGTCAGCCCCAGCATTTT. It specifies CASSYSYRKSSQPQHF.